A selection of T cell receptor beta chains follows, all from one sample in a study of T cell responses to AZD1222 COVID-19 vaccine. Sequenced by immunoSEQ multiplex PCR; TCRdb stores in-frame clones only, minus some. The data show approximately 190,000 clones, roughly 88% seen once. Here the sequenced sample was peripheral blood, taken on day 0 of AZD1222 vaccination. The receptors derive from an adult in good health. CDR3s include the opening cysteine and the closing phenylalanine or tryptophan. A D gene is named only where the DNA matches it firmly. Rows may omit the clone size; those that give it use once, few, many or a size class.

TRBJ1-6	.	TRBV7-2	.	CASSLRVRQSLNSPLHF	TGTGCCAGCAGCCTAAGAGTCCGACAGTCCTTAAATTCACCCCTCCACTTT
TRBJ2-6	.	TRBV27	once	CASSSISGSVWGGANVLTF	TGTGCCAGCAGTTCAATATCGGGATCGGTATGGGGTGGGGCCAACGTCCTGACTTTC
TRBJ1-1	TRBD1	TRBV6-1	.	CASSETGGWSEAFF	TGTGCCAGCAGTGAAACAGGGGGTTGGTCTGAAGCTTTCTTT
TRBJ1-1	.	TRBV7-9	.	CASTLGYINTEAFF	TGTGCCAGCACCTTAGGTTACATCAACACTGAAGCTTTCTTT
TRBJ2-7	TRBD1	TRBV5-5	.	CASSPGQGAVIYEQYF	TGTGCCAGCAGCCCCGGACAGGGGGCCGTTATCTACGAGCAGTACTTC
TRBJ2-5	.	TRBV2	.	CASSEGRQETQYF	TGTGCCAGCAGTGAAGGTCGTCAGGAGACCCAGTACTTC
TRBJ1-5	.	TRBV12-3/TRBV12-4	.	CASSLAYQPQHF	TGTGCCAGCAGTCTAGCGTATCAGCCCCAGCATTTT
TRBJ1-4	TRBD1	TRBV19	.	CASSHRQGLTNEKLFF	TGTGCCAGTAGTCACCGACAGGGGTTGACTAATGAAAAACTGTTTTTT
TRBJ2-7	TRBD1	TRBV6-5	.	CASTLGQGGYEQYF	TGTGCCAGCACCCTTGGACAGGGGGGCTACGAGCAGTACTTC
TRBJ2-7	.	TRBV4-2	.	CASSQEEGGTAGEQYF	TGTGCCAGCAGCCAAGAAGAAGGAGGAACGGCTGGCGAGCAGTACTTC
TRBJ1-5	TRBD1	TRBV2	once	CASKGQRWNRGDQPQHF	TGTGCCAGCAAAGGTCAAAGGTGGAACAGGGGAGACCAGCCCCAGCATTTT
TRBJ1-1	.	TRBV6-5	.	CASSTVDTASEAFF	TGTGCCAGCAGCACGGTGGACACGGCCTCCGAAGCTTTCTTT
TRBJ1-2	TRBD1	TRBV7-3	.	CASSAAGTVNGYTF	TGTGCCAGCAGCGCCGCCGGGACAGTGAATGGCTACACCTTC
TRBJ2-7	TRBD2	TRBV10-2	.	CATQAGGLYEQYF	TGCGCCACCCAAGCGGGAGGGCTTTACGAGCAGTACTTC
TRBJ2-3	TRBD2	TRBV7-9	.	CASSRIAGLNTDTQYF	TGTGCCAGCAGCCGAATAGCGGGGCTGAACACAGATACGCAGTATTTT
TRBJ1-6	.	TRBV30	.	CAWARLHF	TGTGCCTGGGCCCGCCTCCACTTT
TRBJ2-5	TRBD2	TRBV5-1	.	CASSLGLGSQETQYF	TGCGCCAGCAGCCTGGGACTAGGTTCACAAGAGACCCAGTACTTC
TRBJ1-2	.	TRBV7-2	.	CASSPEPRGYGYTF	TGTGCCAGCAGCCCGGAGCCTAGGGGCTATGGCTACACCTTC
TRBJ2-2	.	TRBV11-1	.	CASSFNRNTGELFF	TGTGCCAGCAGCTTTAACAGAAACACCGGGGAGCTGTTTTTT
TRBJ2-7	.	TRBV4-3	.	CASSLQVHYEQYF	TGCGCCAGCAGCCTCCAGGTACATTACGAGCAGTACTTC
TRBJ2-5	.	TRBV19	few	CASSIRPRKEETQYF	TGTGCCAGTAGTATAAGGCCCAGGAAAGAAGAGACCCAGTACTTC
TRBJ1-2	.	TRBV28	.	CAVSGNYGYTF	TGTGCCGTCAGCGGAAACTATGGCTACACCTTC
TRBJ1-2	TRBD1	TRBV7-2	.	CASSQRTGRFGGGYTF	TGTGCCAGCAGCCAACGGACAGGCAGGTTTGGGGGTGGCTACACCTTC
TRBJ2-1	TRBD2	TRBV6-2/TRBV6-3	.	CASSWGGYAGEQFF	TGTGCCAGCAGTTGGGGGGGGTACGCGGGTGAGCAGTTCTTC
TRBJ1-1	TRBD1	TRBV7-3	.	CASSSGTGLGTEAFF	TGTGCCAGCAGCTCCGGGACAGGGCTGGGTACTGAAGCTTTCTTT
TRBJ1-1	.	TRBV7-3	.	CASSVNQNTEAFF	TGTGCCAGCAGCGTTAACCAGAACACTGAAGCTTTCTTT
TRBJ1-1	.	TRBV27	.	CASSRGHLYTEAFF	TGTGCCAGCAGTCGGGGACACCTATACACTGAAGCTTTCTTT
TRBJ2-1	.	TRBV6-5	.	CAMGASGLQSEQFF	TGTGCCATGGGGGCTAGCGGCTTACAATCTGAGCAGTTCTTC
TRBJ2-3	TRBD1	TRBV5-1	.	CASSPDRGTDTQYF	TGCGCCAGCAGCCCGGACAGGGGCACAGATACGCAGTATTTT
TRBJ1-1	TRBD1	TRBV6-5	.	CASSYGTGFEAFF	TGTGCCAGCAGTTACGGGACAGGCTTCGAAGCTTTCTTT
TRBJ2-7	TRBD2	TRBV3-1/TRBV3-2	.	CASSQSGRGYEQYF	TGTGCCAGCAGCCAAAGCGGGAGGGGCTACGAGCAGTACTTC
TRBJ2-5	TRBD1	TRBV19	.	CASNPTGTGSETQYF	TGTGCCAGTAATCCGACCGGGACAGGGTCAGAGACCCAGTACTTC
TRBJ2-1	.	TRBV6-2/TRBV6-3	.	CASSSSGRGNEQFF	TGTGCCAGCAGTTCGTCGGGGCGGGGCAATGAGCAGTTCTTC
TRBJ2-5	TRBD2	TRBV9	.	CASSVAVAGAAETQYF	TGTGCCAGCAGCGTAGCGGTAGCGGGGGCGGCTGAGACCCAGTACTTC
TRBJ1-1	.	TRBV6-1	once	CASSEQGLSEAFF	TGTGCCAGCAGTGAACAGGGTTTGTCTGAAGCTTTCTTT
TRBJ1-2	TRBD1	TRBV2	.	CASRGQGGNYGYTF	TGTGCCAGCAGGGGACAGGGTGGCAACTATGGCTACACCTTC
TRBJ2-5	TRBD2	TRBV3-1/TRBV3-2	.	CASSQDSGSGRARETQYF	TGTGCCAGCAGCCAAGACTCTGGTAGCGGGAGGGCCCGGGAGACCCAGTACTTC
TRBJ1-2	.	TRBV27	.	CASSQSRGHGYTF	TGTGCCAGCAGTCAAAGCAGGGGACACGGCTACACCTTC
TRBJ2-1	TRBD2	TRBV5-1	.	CASSLSGGGYNEQFF	TGCGCCAGCAGCTTGTCAGGCGGGGGGTACAATGAGCAGTTCTTC
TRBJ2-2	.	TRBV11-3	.	CASSSGGANTGELFF	TGTGCCAGCAGCTCTGGGGGCGCGAACACCGGGGAGCTGTTTTTT
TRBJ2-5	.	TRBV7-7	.	CASSQARGRETQYF	TGTGCTAGCAGTCAGGCCCGGGGGAGGGAGACCCAGTACTTC
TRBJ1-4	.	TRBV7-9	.	CASSFSNEKLFF	TGTGCCAGCAGCTTCTCTAATGAAAAACTGTTTTTT
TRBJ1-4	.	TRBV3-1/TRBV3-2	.	CASSQDRGDRPKWGSVFF	TGTGCCAGCAGCCAAGATCGGGGAGACAGGCCGAAGTGGGGGTCGGTGTTTTTT
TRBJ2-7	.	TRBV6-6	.	CASSYSGDLAYEQYF	TGTGCCAGCAGTTACTCTGGGGATTTGGCCTACGAGCAGTACTTC
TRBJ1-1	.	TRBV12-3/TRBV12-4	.	CASSLLAPGEAFF	TGTGCCAGCAGTTTGTTGGCTCCCGGTGAAGCTTTCTTT
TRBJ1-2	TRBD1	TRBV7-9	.	CASSSHTPQGRGYTF	TGTGCCAGCAGCTCTCATACCCCACAGGGGCGAGGCTACACCTTC
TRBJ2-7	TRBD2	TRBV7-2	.	CASAGRTSGGPRGGEQYF	TGTGCCAGCGCGGGAAGGACTAGCGGGGGGCCCAGAGGGGGCGAGCAGTACTTC
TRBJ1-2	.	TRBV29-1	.	CSVADRMNYGYTF	TGCAGCGTGGCTGACAGGATGAACTATGGCTACACCTTC
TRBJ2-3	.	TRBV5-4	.	CASLRQGLADTQYF	TGTGCCAGCCTTCGACAAGGGTTAGCAGATACGCAGTATTTT
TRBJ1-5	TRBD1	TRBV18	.	CASSFPGQGRPQHF	TGTGCCAGCTCATTCCCGGGACAGGGTAGGCCCCAGCATTTT